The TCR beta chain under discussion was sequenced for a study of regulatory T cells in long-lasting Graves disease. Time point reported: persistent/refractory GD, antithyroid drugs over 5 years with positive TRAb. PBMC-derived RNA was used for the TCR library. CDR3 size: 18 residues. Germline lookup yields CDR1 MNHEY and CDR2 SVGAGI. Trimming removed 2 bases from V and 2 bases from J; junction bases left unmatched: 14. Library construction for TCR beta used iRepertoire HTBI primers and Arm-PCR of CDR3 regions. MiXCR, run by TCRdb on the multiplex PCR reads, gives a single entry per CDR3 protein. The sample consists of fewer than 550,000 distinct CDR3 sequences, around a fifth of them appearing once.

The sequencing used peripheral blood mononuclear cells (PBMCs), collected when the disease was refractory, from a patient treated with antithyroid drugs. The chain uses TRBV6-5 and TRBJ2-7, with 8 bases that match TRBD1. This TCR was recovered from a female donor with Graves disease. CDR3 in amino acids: CASSYARLTGANTYEQYF. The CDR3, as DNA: TGTGCCAGCAGTTACGCGCGACTGACAGGGGCAAACACCTACGAGCAGTACTTC.